This TCR beta chain is from a study of blood T cell repertoires in COVID-19. V gave up 5 bases and J gave up 16 bases; unmatched junction bases: 14. This CDR3 region has 14 residues. Germline V gives CDR1 MNHEY, CDR2 SVGAGI. This table comes from immunoSEQ multiplex PCR, and its TCRdb copy is limited to in-frame clones, with some not included. There are a few hundred thousand clones in the sample; 91% occur only once, and approximately 1.2% lies in the top ten. This receptor was obtained from a human donor in a cohort exposed to, infected with or recovered from COVID-19 (not recorded which). The donor label of this sample is uncertain. Sequencing was carried out using PBMCs or T cells enriched from blood (not recorded which). This chain uses TRBV6-5 with TRBJ2-1; 10 bases fit TRBD2. The CDR3 DNA is TGTGCCAGCAGTCCCTCTGGCCTAGCGGGGGATTATTTCTTC. Translating gives CASSPSGLAGDYFF.